This TCR beta chain was observed in a study of beta chain features in type 1 diabetes. Each of the CD4+ naive, central memory, regulatory and stem cell-like memory populations was sorted via CD45RO/CCR7/CD25/CD127/CD95/CD27. Expressed TCRB transcripts were sequenced because the entire RNA isolate underwent reverse transcription. Some clones are missing from TCRdb's copy, which holds only in-frame ones; the method was immunoSEQ multiplex PCR. Here the sample spans some 410,000 clones, 14% being singletons. In regard to this clone: This specimen includes other DNA sequences encoding the same CDR3.

Germline V lookup: CDR1 SGHRS, CDR2 YFSETQ. Trimming pared 5 bases from V and 5 bases from J, leaving 6 bases between. This CDR3 comprises 11 residues. The clonotype originates from a man aged 25-45 years in good health. The chain has TRBV5-1 and TRBJ2-3; D is uncertain. What was sequenced was naive CD4+ T cells from blood. The CDR3 bases are TGCGCCAGCAGTTTTGGAGATACGCAGTATTTT. It is translated as CASSFGDTQYF.